A single sample gave rise to the 10 T cell receptor beta chains below, sequenced in a study of regulatory T cells in long-lasting Graves disease. For TCR beta, libraries came from iRepertoire HTBI primers and Arm-PCR of CDR3 regions. Each CDR3 protein gets one entry after TCRdb re-called the multiplex PCR reads with MiXCR. The sample shows more than 400,000 distinct CDR3 sequences, roughly 17% of them seen only once. The time point was: newly diagnosed GD, antithyroid drugs for less than 3 months. The TCR library was prepared using RNA isolated from PBMCs. These data were likewise used in another study, on T cells in Graves' hyperthyroidism and ophthalmopathy.

Sample: peripheral blood mononuclear cells (PBMCs), taken at new diagnosis, from a patient treated with antithyroid drugs. Receptor source: a woman between 25 and 40 years old with Graves disease.

This clonotype was seen more than once but under ten times. The chain links TRBV14 to TRBJ2-7; tentatively, D is TRBD2 (6 bases). Between the trimmed V and J ends, which lost 8 bases and 3 bases, there was a span of 14 bases. The CDR3 runs to 13 residues. Germline values: CDR1 SGHDN, CDR2 FVKESK. This CDR3 reads CASGRGDGYEQYF. CDR3 DNA sequence: TGTGCCAGCGGGCGGGGAGATGGCTACGAGCAGTACTTC.

This clonotype was counted at least ten times. The V gene is TRBV6-1, the J gene TRBJ1-1, with D uncertain. This CDR3 has 14 amino acids. Germline loops: CDR1 MNHNS, CDR2 SASEGT. The ends were cut back, 4 bases at V and 1 base at J, with 10 bases in the middle. CDR3 in amino acids: CASSVLQRNTEAFF. The CDR3 coding sequence is TGTGCCAGCAGTGTCCTTCAGCGGAACACTGAAGCTTTCTTT.

This rearrangement joins TRBV20-1 to TRBJ1-5; D gene ambiguous. Trimming cost V 4 bases and J 3 bases, with 10 bases left between them. CDR1 DFQATT and CDR2 SNEGSKA come from the germline V gene (reference sequence). The length of the CDR3 is 13 residues. The CDR3 protein is CSATRGLNQPQHF. In DNA form, the CDR3 reads TGCAGTGCTACCCGGGGTCTCAATCAGCCCCAGCATTTT.

In this sample, this clonotype turned up many times. CDR3 in DNA: TGCGCCAGCAGCTTGTCTAAAGGACTAGCGGACTCCTACGAGCAGTACTTC. It translates to CASSLSKGLADSYEQYF. The chain is built from TRBV5-1 and TRBJ2-7; 10 bases are shared with TRBD2. The CDR3 runs to 17 residues. Germline V gives CDR1 SGHRS, CDR2 YFSETQ. The ends lost 1 base at V and 0 bases at J; junction bases unmatched: 7.

The chain couples TRBV3-1 to TRBJ1-2; D ambiguous. V was clipped by 1 base and J by 8 bases, with 14 bases between them. The CDR3 is 14 residues long. CDR1 LGHDT and CDR2 YNNKEL come from the germline V gene (reference sequence). CDR3 in amino acids: CASSQGDGGPGYTF. CDR3 nucleotides: TGTGCCAGCAGCCAAGGTGACGGAGGGCCAGGCTACACCTTC.

V gene TRBV4-1 combines with J gene TRBJ2-7; no definite D call. This CDR3 region has 15 residues. Germline V CDR1 and CDR2: MGHRA, YSYEKL. V dropped 1 base and J dropped 0 bases, with 10 bases sitting between them. The CDR3 nucleotides are TGCGCCAGCAGCCAAGTGGTTGGTAGCTCCTACGAGCAGTACTTC. This gives the protein CASSQVVGSSYEQYF.

This clonotype occurred many times. This rearrangement joins TRBV18 to TRBJ2-7; D is perhaps TRBD1 (6 bases). Germline V gives CDR1 KGHSH, CDR2 LQKENI. Between the trimmed V and J ends, which lost 0 bases and 6 bases, there was a span of 15 bases. This CDR3 has 15 amino acids. The CDR3 sequence is CASSPPNTGKSEQYF. CDR3 bases: TGTGCCAGCTCACCACCGAATACAGGGAAGTCCGAGCAGTACTTC.

This clonotype was observed a few times. The gene calls are TRBV4-2 and TRBJ1-3, with 7 bases identical to TRBD1. The V gene's germline CDR1 is LGHNA and CDR2 YNFKEQ. CDR3 length equals 16 residues. J lost 2 bases, V lost 3 bases, and 7 bases had no gene match. For the CDR3, the DNA is TGTGCCAGCAGCCACGCGGGACAGAATCCTGGAAACACCATATATTTT. This sequence encodes CASSHAGQNPGNTIYF.

The V call is TRBV24-1, the J call TRBJ2-4, with 14 bases fitting TRBD2. Germline CDR1 KGHDR, CDR2 SFDVKD. The CDR3 is made up of 17 amino acids. V lost 8 bases and J lost 0; bases outside the gene matches: 5. CDR3 bases: TGTGCCACCAAAGGGACTAGCGGGAGTGTAGCCAAAAACATTCAGTACTTC. Its protein is CATKGTSGSVAKNIQYF.

The table lists this clonotype with many counts. J is TRBJ1-2 and V is TRBV30; D is unclear. The CDR3 spans 13 residues. Trimming left V 3 bases short and J 1 base short, with 9 bases between. CDR1 is GTSNPN and CDR2 is SVGIG in the germline V gene (reference sequence). In nucleotides, the CDR3 is TGTGCCTGGAGCCGAGATCGTAACTATGGCTACACCTTC. Its translation is CAWSRDRNYGYTF.